This T cell receptor (beta chain) was observed in a study of immune heterogeneity within non-small cell lung tumors. Study-wide findings and caveats: The correlation between local T-cell clonality and local tumor mutational burden was positive, moderate in strength and statistically significant, with R 0.3 to 0.4. The study found high-frequency T-cell receptor beta clonotypes largely distinct between individual patients. Alongside site-unique high-frequency clones, identical dominant CDR3 beta clonotypes recurred across tumor sites within a patient.

V lost 0 bases and J lost 2, with 10 bases in between. This CDR3 has 15 residues. With 32 V and 13 J primers, multiplex PCR amplified the TCR beta CDR3. From the multiplex PCR reads, TCRdb called clonotypes with MiXCR, one entry per CDR3 protein. There are 9,000 to 10,000 distinct CDR3 sequences in the sample; roughly a third occur only once, and about 10% lies in the top ten. As regards this clonotype: The antigen is not known.

Bulk tumor gDNA, about 630 ng per sample, served as the TCR template. Far-apart biopsies, several per primary tumor, were taken during surgery. These patients got curative surgery after being newly diagnosed with untreated non-small cell lung cancer. This clonotype was obtained from a man between 60 and 70 years old with non-small cell lung cancer. This rearrangement joins TRBV12-3 or TRBV12-4 to TRBJ2-5; D is ambiguous. The sample consisted of lung tumor tissue. The CDR3, as DNA: TGTGCCAGCAGTTTAGCGCAGGTTAATCAAGAGACCCAGTACTTC. It yields the protein CASSLAQVNQETQYF.